This passage covers 5 T cell receptor beta chains from one sample sequenced in a study of cytomegalovirus exposure and HLA in healthy donors. The PCR employed 60 Vbeta primers together with 13 Jbeta primers. Sequencing used immunoSEQ multiplex PCR; TCRdb keeps in-frame clones, though not all of them. The sample records hundreds of thousands of clones, 75% being singletons. Input material: PBMCs. The receptors originated from a woman under 40 in good health and CMV-seronegative.

The chain employs TRBV4-1 and TRBJ2-3; TRBD2 aligns across 10 bases. Per the germline V gene, CDR1 is MGHRA and CDR2 is YSYEKL. V lost 4 bases, J lost 1 base, and 5 bases stayed unmatched. The CDR3 consists of 16 residues. CDR3 DNA sequence: TGCGCCAGCAGCCCACCGGGACTAGCGCGCACAGATACGCAGTATTTT. This sequence encodes CASSPPGLARTDTQYF.

The V and J genes are TRBV19 and TRBJ2-1; 14 bases are shared with TRBD2. The CDR3 is 15 amino acids. V was clipped by 8 bases and J by 4 bases; unmatched bases: 4. CDR1 and CDR2 from the germline V gene are LNHDA and SQIVND (reference sequence). CDR3 region: CASGRTSGRYNEQFF. CDR3 sequence (DNA): TGTGCCAGTGGCCGGACTAGCGGGAGGTACAATGAGCAGTTCTTC.

CDR3 sequence reads: CASSQIRDSEQFF. The CDR3 bases are TGTGCCAGCAGCCAGATTCGCGACAGTGAGCAGTTCTTC. The V and J genes are TRBV6-5 and TRBJ2-1; a possible D gene is TRBD1 (5 bases). The CDR3 totals 13 residues. Deletions cut 6 bases from V and 9 bases from J, with 15 bases between. Germline V gene lookup returns CDR1 MNHEY and CDR2 SVGAGI.

The rearrangement uses TRBV13 and TRBJ1-6; unclear D gene. In germline, CDR1 is PRHDT, CDR2 FYEKMQ (reference sequence). This CDR3 is 14 amino acids long. V lost 6 bases, J lost 7 bases, and 13 bases lay in between. As DNA, the CDR3 is TGTGCCAGCAGTTTCGGAACAGTCAATTCACCCCTCCACTTT. The encoded protein is CASSFGTVNSPLHF.

A note on this clone: Different DNA sequences within this sample yield the same CDR3. This chain links TRBV27 with TRBJ2-3; D perhaps matches TRBD2 (5 bases). This CDR3 has 15 amino acids. Germline V gives CDR1 MNHEY, CDR2 SMNVEV (reference sequence). Trimming cost V 6 bases and J 2 bases, with 15 bases left between them. This chain's CDR3 is CASSRTEITTDTQYF. In nucleotides, the CDR3 is TGTGCCAGCAGCCGGACTGAGATTACCACAGATACGCAGTATTTT.